This is a list of T cell receptor beta chains from one sample in a study of control samples from healthy donors and cancer patients. Clones were sequenced by immunoSEQ multiplex PCR, and TCRdb holds only the in-frame ones, with some missing. The data contain 6,000 to 7,500 clones, around 70% of them singletons. The sequencing sample was made of formalin-fixed, paraffin-embedded tissue. The receptors come from a male donor with melanoma. Each CDR3 is given with its conserved first and last residue.

j_call: TRBJ1-1
v_call: TRBV7-8
cdr3_aa: CASSSRQGGTEAFF

j_call: TRBJ1-5
v_call: TRBV5-6
cdr3_aa: CASHRSGRVDQPQHF

j_call: TRBJ2-1
v_call: TRBV4-1
cdr3_aa: CASSQEPFRQSEQFF

j_call: TRBJ2-7
v_call: TRBV4-1
cdr3_aa: CASSQELPGTGSSYEQYF

j_call: TRBJ2-7
v_call: TRBV28
cdr3_aa: CASSLWGREREQYF

j_call: TRBJ2-2
v_call: TRBV18
cdr3_aa: CASSPPRGNTGELFF

j_call: TRBJ1-1
v_call: TRBV19
cdr3_aa: CASSIPGRATEAFF

j_call: TRBJ2-7
v_call: TRBV7-9
cdr3_aa: CASSLVGSSHYEQYF

j_call: TRBJ1-5
v_call: TRBV19
cdr3_aa: CASSIERGRPQHF

j_call: TRBJ2-1
v_call: TRBV27
cdr3_aa: CASSFDRRSYNEQFF

j_call: TRBJ2-5
v_call: TRBV5-4
cdr3_aa: CASSLAGNQETQYF

j_call: TRBJ2-5
v_call: TRBV7-9
cdr3_aa: CASSLISTLETQYF

j_call: TRBJ1-6
v_call: TRBV7-9
cdr3_aa: CASSLGTTLSSPLHF

j_call: TRBJ1-1
v_call: TRBV28
cdr3_aa: CASSFGDLNTEAFF

j_call: TRBJ2-7
v_call: TRBV5-1
cdr3_aa: CASSFLDSSSYEQYF

j_call: TRBJ2-1
v_call: TRBV7-8
cdr3_aa: CASSLGGLNEQFF

j_call: TRBJ2-1
v_call: TRBV28
cdr3_aa: CASSLLVRGEQFF

j_call: TRBJ2-7
v_call: TRBV19
cdr3_aa: CASSPGTGGSEQYF

j_call: TRBJ1-1
v_call: TRBV18
cdr3_aa: CASSFPGQGSREAFF

j_call: TRBJ2-1
v_call: TRBV4-1
cdr3_aa: CASSPGTGEGYEQFF

j_call: TRBJ2-6
v_call: TRBV24-1
cdr3_aa: CATSGPGTDHSGANVLTF

j_call: TRBJ2-1
v_call: TRBV3-1/TRBV3-2
cdr3_aa: CASSQTGTSIDEQFF

j_call: TRBJ2-5
v_call: TRBV4-3
cdr3_aa: CASSQELGLAGSSETQYF

j_call: TRBJ2-1
v_call: TRBV10-3
cdr3_aa: CAISHHPPGIAGGEGNEQFF

j_call: TRBJ2-2
v_call: TRBV5-4
cdr3_aa: CASSLKNGELFF

j_call: TRBJ1-4
v_call: TRBV20-1
cdr3_aa: CSASTGKLFF

j_call: TRBJ2-3
v_call: TRBV5-4
cdr3_aa: CASRSLPSTDTQYF

j_call: TRBJ2-1
v_call: TRBV24-1
cdr3_aa: CATSDWGGEQFF

j_call: TRBJ2-7
v_call: TRBV21-1
cdr3_aa: CASSYRQGDSYEQYF

j_call: TRBJ2-5
v_call: TRBV29-1
cdr3_aa: CSVGGRGGGETQYF

j_call: TRBJ1-2
v_call: TRBV6-5
cdr3_aa: CASSYAGRANYGYTF

j_call: TRBJ1-4
v_call: TRBV6-5
cdr3_aa: CASSYRGGEKLFF

j_call: TRBJ2-3
v_call: TRBV2
cdr3_aa: CASASGRAYTDTQYF